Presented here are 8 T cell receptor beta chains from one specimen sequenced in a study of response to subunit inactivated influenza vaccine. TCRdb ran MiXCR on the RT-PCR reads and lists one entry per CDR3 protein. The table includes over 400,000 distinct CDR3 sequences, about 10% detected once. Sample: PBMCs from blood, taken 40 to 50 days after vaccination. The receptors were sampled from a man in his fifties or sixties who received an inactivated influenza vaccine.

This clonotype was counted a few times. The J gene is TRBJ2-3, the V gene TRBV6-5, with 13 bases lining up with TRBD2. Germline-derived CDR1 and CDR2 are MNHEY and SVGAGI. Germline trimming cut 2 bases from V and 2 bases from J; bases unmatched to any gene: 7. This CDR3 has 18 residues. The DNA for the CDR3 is TGTGCCAGCAGTTACGGGTGGACTAGCGGGGGATCCACAGATACGCAGTATTTT. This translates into CASSYGWTSGGSTDTQYF.

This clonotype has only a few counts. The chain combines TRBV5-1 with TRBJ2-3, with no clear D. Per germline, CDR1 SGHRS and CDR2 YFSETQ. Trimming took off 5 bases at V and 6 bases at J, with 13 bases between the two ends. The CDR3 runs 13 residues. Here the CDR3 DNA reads TGCGCCAGCAGAATTCCGGCGGCGGATACGCAGTATTTT. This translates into CASRIPAADTQYF. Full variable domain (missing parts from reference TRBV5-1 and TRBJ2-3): KAGVTQTPRYLIKTRGQQVTLSCSPISGHRSVSWYQQTPGQGLQFLFEYFSETQRNKGNFPGRFSGRQFSNSRSEMNVSTLELGDSALYLCASRIPAADTQYFGPGTRLTVL.

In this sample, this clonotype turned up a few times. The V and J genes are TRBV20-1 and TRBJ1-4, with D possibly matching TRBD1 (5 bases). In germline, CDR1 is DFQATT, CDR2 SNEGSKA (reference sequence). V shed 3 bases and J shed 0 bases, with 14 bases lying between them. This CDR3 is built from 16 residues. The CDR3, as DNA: TGCAGTGCTAGCGGGTCGACAGCTGCAACTAATGAAAAACTGTTTTTT. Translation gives CSASGSTAATNEKLFF.

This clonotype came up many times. The CDR3, as DNA: TGTGCCACCAGTGATACTCGGGGACTAGCGACCGGATACAATGAGCAGTTCTTC. Translation gives CATSDTRGLATGYNEQFF. The chain carries TRBV24-1 and TRBJ2-1; 10 bases align to TRBD2. This CDR3 has 18 amino acids. Losses at the gene ends were 3 bases for V and 4 bases for J; bases not matched to a gene: 11. Per germline, CDR1 KGHDR and CDR2 SFDVKD.

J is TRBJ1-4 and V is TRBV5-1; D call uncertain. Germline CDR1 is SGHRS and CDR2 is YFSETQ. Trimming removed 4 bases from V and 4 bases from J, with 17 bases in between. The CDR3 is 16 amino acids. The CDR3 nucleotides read TGCGCCAGCAGCCCGACAAGCTCGGTCAGTAATGAAAAACTGTTTTTT. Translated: CASSPTSSVSNEKLFF.

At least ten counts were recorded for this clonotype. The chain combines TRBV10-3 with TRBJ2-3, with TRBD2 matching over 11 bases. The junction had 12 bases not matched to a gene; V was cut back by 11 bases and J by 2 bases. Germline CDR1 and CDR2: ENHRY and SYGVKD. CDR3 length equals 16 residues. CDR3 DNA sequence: TGTGCCGCCGCTGGGGGGACTAGCGGACACACAGATACGCAGTATTTT. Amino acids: CAAAGGTSGHTDTQYF.

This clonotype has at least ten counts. The CDR3 sequence: CSVGETESTDTQYF. The DNA of the CDR3 is TGCAGCGTTGGGGAGACAGAAAGCACAGATACGCAGTATTTT. This sequence joins TRBV29-1 and TRBJ2-3, with D possibly called TRBD1 or TRBD2 (5 bases each). This CDR3 has 14 amino acids. The V gene's germline CDR1 is SQVTM and CDR2 ANQGSEA. Between the trimmed V and J ends, which lost 4 bases and 0 bases, there was a span of 11 bases.

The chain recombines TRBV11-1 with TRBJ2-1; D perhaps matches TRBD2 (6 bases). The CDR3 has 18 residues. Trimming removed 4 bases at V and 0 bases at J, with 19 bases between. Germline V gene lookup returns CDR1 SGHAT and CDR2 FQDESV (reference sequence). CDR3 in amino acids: CASSSRDWAPRSYNEQFF. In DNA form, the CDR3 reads TGTGCCAGCAGCTCCCGGGACTGGGCCCCCCGCTCCTACAATGAGCAGTTCTTC.